This TCR beta chain was found in a study of cytomegalovirus exposure and HLA in healthy donors. The study's findings and limits: Clonal expansion, a later analysis showed, was greater in HLA-associated TCR beta chains than in equally common others. Available immune exposure information was restricted to CMV serostatus only. Published work reported that the classifier diagnosed cytomegalovirus status with high specificity and sensitivity.

This CDR3 comprises 12 residues. Per the germline V gene, CDR1 is SQVTM and CDR2 is ANQGSEA. Unmatched junction bases numbered 4, after V lost 7 bases and J lost 5 bases. Primers included in the PCR were 60 Vbeta and 13 Jbeta primers. Libraries were prepared by immunoSEQ multiplex PCR; TCRdb keeps only in-frame clonotypes and omits some of them. The sample consists of 200,000 or so clones, about three quarters of them appearing once. About this clone itself: Antigen specificity is unknown.

The chain couples TRBV29-1 to TRBJ2-5; 10 bases are shared with TRBD1. The sample taken for sequencing was PBMCs. The sequence came from a woman aged 30 to 39 in good health and CMV-seropositive. The DNA for the CDR3 is TGCAGCGCCGGACAGGGGGTGGAGACCCAGTACTTC. It is translated as CSAGQGVETQYF.